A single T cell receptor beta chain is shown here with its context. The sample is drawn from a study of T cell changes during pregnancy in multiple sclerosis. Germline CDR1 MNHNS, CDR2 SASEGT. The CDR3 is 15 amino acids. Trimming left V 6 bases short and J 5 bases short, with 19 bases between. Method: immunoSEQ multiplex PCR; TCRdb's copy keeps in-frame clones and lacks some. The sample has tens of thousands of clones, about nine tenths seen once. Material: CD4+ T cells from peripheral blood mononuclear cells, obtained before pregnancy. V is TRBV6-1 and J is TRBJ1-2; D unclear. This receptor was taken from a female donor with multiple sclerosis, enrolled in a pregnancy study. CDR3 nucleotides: TGTGCCAGCAGGGTTTCCTCGCAGATACGATATGGCTACACCTTC. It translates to CASRVSSQIRYGYTF.